One and the same sample provided the 9 T cell receptor beta chains below, sequenced in a study of shared clonotypes between healthy human individuals. The protocol was immunoSEQ multiplex PCR, while the TCRdb copy is restricted to in-frame clones and leaves out a portion. Among around 2.1 million clones listed, under 95% were seen once. Positive CCR7 selection of CD45RO-negative cells yielded the naive CD8 cells, and terminally differentiated effector memory CD45RA+ cells were excluded. The sample was naive CD8+ T cells from PBMCs. The receptors shown here come from a young man in good health. Some clones in this sample may be carry-over from other donors' samples.

With regard to this clone: Additional DNA sequences in this sample encode the identical CDR3. The chain links TRBV28 to TRBJ1-5; D is possibly TRBD1 (6 bases). V dropped 2 bases and J dropped 3 bases, with 8 bases sitting between them. CDR1 and CDR2 (germline): MDHEN, SYDVKM. The CDR3 runs to 14 residues. The CDR3 DNA reads TGTGCCAGCAGTTTAGGACAGCTCAATCAGCCCCAGCATTTT. It specifies CASSLGQLNQPQHF.

This chain joins TRBV2 and TRBJ2-2; a weak D match, TRBD2 (6 bases). V dropped 6 bases and J dropped 5 bases, with 7 bases sitting between them. Germline loops: CDR1 SNHLY, CDR2 FYNNEI. This CDR3 is 12 amino acids long. CDR3 coding DNA: TGTGCCAGCAGGGGGAGGACCGGGGAGCTGTTTTTT. The encoded protein is CASRGRTGELFF.

The chain joins TRBV7-8 to TRBJ2-2; TRBD2 agrees at 14 bases. After removal of 5 bases from V and 4 bases from J, the junction contained 6 bases not matched to a gene. Germline V gene data show CDR1 as SGHVS and CDR2 as FQNEAQ. This CDR3 has 17 amino acids. Here the CDR3 reads CASSVTSGRAVTGELFF. CDR3 coding DNA: TGTGCCAGCAGCGTGACTAGCGGGAGGGCCGTCACCGGGGAGCTGTTTTTT.

This chain links TRBV5-4 with TRBJ2-3; D is unresolved. Germline values: CDR1 SGHNT, CDR2 YYREEE (reference sequence). The V end was cut by 0 bases, the J end by 0 bases, with 11 bases between. The CDR3 totals 16 residues. This CDR3 is CASSLVKEASTDTQYF. CDR3 DNA sequence: TGTGCCAGCAGCTTGGTAAAAGAAGCTAGCACAGATACGCAGTATTTT.

This clone turned up a few times. The rearrangement joins TRBV27 to TRBJ1-1, with D hard to call. The length of the CDR3 is 13 residues. CDR1 is MNHEY and CDR2 is SMNVEV in the germline V gene (reference sequence). Trimming took off 3 bases at V and 3 bases at J, with 8 bases between the two ends. CDR3 sequence reads: CASSLALDTEAFF. Here the CDR3 DNA reads TGTGCCAGCAGTTTGGCGTTAGACACTGAAGCTTTCTTT.

This chain joins TRBV7-9 and TRBJ2-1; tentatively, D is TRBD2 (5 bases). With 1 base removed from V and 9 bases from J, the gap between germline ends came to 16 bases. This CDR3 comprises 15 residues. The V gene's germline CDR1 is SEHNR and CDR2 FQNEAQ (reference sequence). Here the CDR3 DNA reads TGTGCCAGCAGCTTAGAAACGCGGGTATCGGGTGAGCAGTTCTTC. Its translation is CASSLETRVSGEQFF. Full variable domain (missing parts from reference TRBV7-9 and TRBJ2-1): DTGVSQNPRHKITKRGQNVTFRCDPISEHNRLYWYRQTLGQGPEFLTYFQNEAQLEKSRLLSDRFSAERPKGSFSTLEIQRTEQGDSAMYLCASSLETRVSGEQFFGPGTRLTVL.

The rearrangement links TRBV25-1 to TRBJ2-6; 10 positions match TRBD2. In germline, CDR1 is MGHDK, CDR2 SYGVNS. V lost 3 bases and J lost 0; bases outside the gene matches: 5. This CDR3 spans 18 amino acids. The CDR3 DNA reads as TGTGCCAGCAGTGATTCTAGCGGGAGCCTCTCTGGGGCCAACGTCCTGACTTTC. Amino acid sequence: CASSDSSGSLSGANVLTF.

The genes are TRBV6-1 and TRBJ1-1; D unclear. Trimming pared 7 bases from V and 4 bases from J, leaving 10 bases between. Per germline, CDR1 MNHNS and CDR2 SASEGT. The CDR3 loop spans 12 amino acids. The CDR3 is CASNHRGTEAFF. The DNA for the CDR3 is TGTGCCAGCAATCATCGGGGCACTGAAGCTTTCTTT.

V gene TRBV10-3 combines with J gene TRBJ1-5, with a possible D match to TRBD1 (5 bases). V lost 3 bases and J 0 bases, leaving 12 bases between the germline ends. The CDR3 extends over 16 amino acids. Looked up from germline, CDR1 is ENHRY and CDR2 is SYGVKD. The CDR3 is CAISEGRGNSNQPQHF. For the CDR3, the DNA is TGTGCCATCAGTGAAGGGAGGGGAAATAGCAATCAGCCCCAGCATTTT.